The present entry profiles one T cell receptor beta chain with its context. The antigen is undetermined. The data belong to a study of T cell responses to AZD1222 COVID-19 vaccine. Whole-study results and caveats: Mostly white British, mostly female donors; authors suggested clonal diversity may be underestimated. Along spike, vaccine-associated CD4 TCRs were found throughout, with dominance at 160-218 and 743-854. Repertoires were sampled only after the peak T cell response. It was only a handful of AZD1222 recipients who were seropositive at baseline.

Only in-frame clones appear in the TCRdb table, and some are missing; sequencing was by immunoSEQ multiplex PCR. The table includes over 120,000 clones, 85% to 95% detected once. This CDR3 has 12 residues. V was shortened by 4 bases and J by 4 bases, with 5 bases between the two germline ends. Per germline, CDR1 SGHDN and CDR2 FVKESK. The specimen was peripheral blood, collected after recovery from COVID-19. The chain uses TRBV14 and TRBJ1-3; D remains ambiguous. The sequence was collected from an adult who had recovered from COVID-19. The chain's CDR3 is CASSPQGNTIYF. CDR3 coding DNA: TGTGCCAGCAGCCCACAAGGAAACACCATATATTTT.